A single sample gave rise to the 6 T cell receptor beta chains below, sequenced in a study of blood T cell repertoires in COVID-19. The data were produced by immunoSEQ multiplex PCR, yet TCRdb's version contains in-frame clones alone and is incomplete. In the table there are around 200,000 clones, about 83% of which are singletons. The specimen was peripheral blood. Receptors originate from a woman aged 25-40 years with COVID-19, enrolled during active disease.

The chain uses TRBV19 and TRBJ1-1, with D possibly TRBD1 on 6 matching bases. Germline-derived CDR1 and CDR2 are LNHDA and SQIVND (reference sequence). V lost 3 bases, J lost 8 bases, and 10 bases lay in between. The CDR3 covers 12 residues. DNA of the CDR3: TGTGCCAGTAGTATCCGACAGGTAGAAGCTTTCTTT. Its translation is CASSIRQVEAFF.

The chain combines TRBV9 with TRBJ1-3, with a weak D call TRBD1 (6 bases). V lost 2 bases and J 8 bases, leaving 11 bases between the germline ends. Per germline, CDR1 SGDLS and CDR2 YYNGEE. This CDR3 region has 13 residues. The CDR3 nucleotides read TGTGCCAGCAGCGTCGGACAGACGGACACCATATATTTT. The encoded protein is CASSVGQTDTIYF. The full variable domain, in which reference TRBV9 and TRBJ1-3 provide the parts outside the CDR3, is DSGVTQTPKHLITATGQRVTLRCSPRSGDLSVYWYQQSLDQGLQFLIQYYNGEERAKGNILERFSAQQFPDLHSELNLSSLELGDSALYFCASSVGQTDTIYFGEGSWLTVV.

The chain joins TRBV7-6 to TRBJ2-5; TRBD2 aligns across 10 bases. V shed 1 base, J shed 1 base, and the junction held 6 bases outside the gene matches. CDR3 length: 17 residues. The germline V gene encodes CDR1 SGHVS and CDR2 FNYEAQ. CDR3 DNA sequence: TGTGCCAGCAGCTTAGGAAAGCGGGGGGGTCGCCAAGAGACCCAGTACTTC. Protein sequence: CASSLGKRGGRQETQYF.

The CDR3 spells CASSHLRTVNVNYGYTF. For the CDR3, the DNA is TGTGCCAGCAGCCACTTAAGGACAGTTAACGTTAACTATGGCTACACCTTC. The rearrangement links TRBV7-9 to TRBJ1-2, with D maybe TRBD1 (6 bases). The CDR3 extends over 17 amino acids. Looked up from germline, CDR1 is SEHNR and CDR2 is FQNEAQ (reference sequence). V was trimmed by 5 bases and J by 1 base, leaving 20 bases between them.

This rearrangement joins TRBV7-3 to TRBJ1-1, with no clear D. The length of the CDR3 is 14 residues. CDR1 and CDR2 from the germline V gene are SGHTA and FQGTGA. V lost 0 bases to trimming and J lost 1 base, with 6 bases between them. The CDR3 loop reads CASSLTRGNTEAFF. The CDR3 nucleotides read TGTGCCAGCAGCTTAACGCGGGGGAACACTGAAGCTTTCTTT.

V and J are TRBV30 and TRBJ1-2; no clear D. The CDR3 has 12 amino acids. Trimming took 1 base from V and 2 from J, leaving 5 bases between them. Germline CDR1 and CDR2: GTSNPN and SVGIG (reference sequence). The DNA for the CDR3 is TGTGCCTGGAGTGACAGAAACTATGGCTACACCTTC. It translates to CAWSDRNYGYTF.